This T cell receptor beta chain was retrieved from a study of Graves' ophthalmopathy and Graves' hyperthyroidism. This clonotype was recorded many times. The TCR beta CDR3 regions underwent amplification from RNA transcripts. HTBI-primed RT-PCR formed the first round, and a multiplex PCR formed the second. Via MiXCR, TCRdb re-called the multiplex PCR reads, giving one row per CDR3 protein. The sample shows 300,000 to 350,000 distinct CDR3 sequences, about a sixth of them seen only once. Per the germline V gene, CDR1 is LNHDA and CDR2 is SQIVND (reference sequence). The CDR3 is made up of 13 amino acids. With 9 bases clipped from V and 5 bases from J, the junction kept 9 bases outside the gene matches.

Material for sequencing was peripheral blood. The sequence derives from an adult man with Graves' ophthalmopathy. The genes are TRBV19 and TRBJ1-2; 7 bases are shared with TRBD1. CDR3 sequence (DNA): TGTGCCAGCGGGACAGCCCAGTTGTATGGCTACACCTTC. Residues: CASGTAQLYGYTF.